The 8 T cell receptor beta chains below were found in one sample sequenced in a study of shared clonotypes between healthy human individuals. Clones were sequenced by immunoSEQ multiplex PCR, and TCRdb holds only the in-frame ones, with some missing. The sample holds about 2.4 million clones, 90% to 95% seen once. Source material: naive CD4+ T cells from PBMCs. Subset given: CD45RA+ positively selected. These receptors were taken from a man in his late teens or twenties in good health. Some clones in this sample may be carry-over from other donors' samples.

The gene calls are TRBV7-2 and TRBJ2-3; possibly TRBD1 for D (5 bases). V shed 5 bases and J shed 1 base, with 16 bases lying between them. The germline gives CDR1 SGHTA, CDR2 FQGNSA. The CDR3 covers 16 residues. CDR3 region: CASSPWGLGGTDTQYF. The CDR3 DNA follows: TGTGCCAGCAGCCCCTGGGGTCTAGGGGGCACAGATACGCAGTATTTT.

The chain links TRBV7-9 to TRBJ2-4; perhaps TRBD1 as D (5 bases). Trimming took 3 bases from V and 8 from J, leaving 14 bases between them. CDR1 is SEHNR and CDR2 is FQNEAQ in the germline V gene (reference sequence). The CDR3 contains 14 residues. CDR3: CASSFSGIRDIQYF. CDR3 sequence (DNA): TGTGCCAGCAGCTTTTCAGGGATACGGGACATTCAGTACTTC.

The chain is built from TRBV7-8 and TRBJ1-2; 7 bases map to TRBD1. The CDR3 spans 14 residues. From germline, CDR1 is SGHVS and CDR2 FQNEAQ. V lost 5 bases to trimming and J lost 4 bases; unmatched junction nucleotides: 7. As DNA, the CDR3 is TGTGCCAGCAGCACCCAAGACAGGGTCTATGGCTACACCTTC. As protein: CASSTQDRVYGYTF.

This clone was found once. The chain uses TRBV9 and TRBJ2-1, with D perhaps matching TRBD1 (5 bases). Trimming pared 0 bases from V and 8 bases from J, leaving 15 bases between. The germline gives CDR1 SGDLS, CDR2 YYNGEE. CDR3 length: 15 amino acids. The CDR3 protein is CASSVEVGADHEQFF. CDR3 in DNA: TGTGCCAGCAGCGTAGAGGTAGGGGCCGACCATGAGCAGTTCTTC.

This clone was seen more than once but under ten times. Other DNA sequences in this sample translate to the same CDR3. The V call is TRBV7-3, the J call TRBJ1-1, with 7 bases fitting TRBD1. Germline trimming cut 5 bases from V and 4 bases from J; bases unmatched to any gene: 4. Germline-derived CDR1 and CDR2 are SGHTA and FQGTGA. This CDR3 spans 13 amino acids. The CDR3 DNA reads TGTGCCAGCAGCCTGACAGGGAGCACTGAAGCTTTCTTT. Its protein product is CASSLTGSTEAFF.

This clone was found a few times. The chain joins TRBV5-5 to TRBJ1-2; D is unresolved. Germline CDR1 reads SGHKS; CDR2 reads YYEKEE (reference sequence). The V end was cut by 0 bases, the J end by 5 bases, with 5 bases between. This CDR3 spans 12 amino acids. The CDR3 sequence is CASSLGRYGYTF. The CDR3 DNA reads TGTGCCAGCAGCTTGGGGAGGTATGGCTACACCTTC.

The rearrangement links TRBV20-1 to TRBJ2-5; D unclear. Germline V CDR1 and CDR2: DFQATT, SNEGSKA (reference sequence). This CDR3 spans 11 amino acids. Trimming stripped 4 bases from V and 5 bases from J, with 8 bases between. In nucleotides, the CDR3 is TGCAGTGCTATTAATACGGAGACCCAGTACTTC. Its translation: CSAINTETQYF.

This sequence joins TRBV6-5 and TRBJ2-3; maybe TRBD2 (5 bases). Per germline, CDR1 MNHEY and CDR2 SVGAGI. This CDR3 spans 16 amino acids. V was pared by 2 bases and J by 6 bases, with 18 bases between. CDR3 nucleotide sequence: TGTGCCAGCAGTTACGGGAGCGGTTTGAAGAGGGATACGCAGTATTTT. Encoded protein: CASSYGSGLKRDTQYF.